This TCR beta chain stems from a study of blood T cell repertoires in COVID-19. V lost 1 base and J 0 bases, leaving 12 bases between the germline ends. The CDR3 totals 16 residues. Germline V lookup: CDR1 SGHAT, CDR2 FQNNGV. The data were produced by immunoSEQ multiplex PCR, yet TCRdb's version contains in-frame clones alone and is incomplete. The table includes a few hundred thousand clones, about 90% detected once. The TCR was taken from a woman aged 25 to 39 who had recovered from COVID-19. V usage is TRBV11-2 and J usage is TRBJ1-1, with D perhaps matching TRBD1 (6 bases). Sequencing was done on a sample of PBMCs or T cells enriched from blood (not recorded which). The chain's CDR3 is CASSLGFGQMNTEAFF. CDR3 nucleotides: TGTGCCAGCAGCTTAGGATTTGGACAGATGAACACTGAAGCTTTCTTT.